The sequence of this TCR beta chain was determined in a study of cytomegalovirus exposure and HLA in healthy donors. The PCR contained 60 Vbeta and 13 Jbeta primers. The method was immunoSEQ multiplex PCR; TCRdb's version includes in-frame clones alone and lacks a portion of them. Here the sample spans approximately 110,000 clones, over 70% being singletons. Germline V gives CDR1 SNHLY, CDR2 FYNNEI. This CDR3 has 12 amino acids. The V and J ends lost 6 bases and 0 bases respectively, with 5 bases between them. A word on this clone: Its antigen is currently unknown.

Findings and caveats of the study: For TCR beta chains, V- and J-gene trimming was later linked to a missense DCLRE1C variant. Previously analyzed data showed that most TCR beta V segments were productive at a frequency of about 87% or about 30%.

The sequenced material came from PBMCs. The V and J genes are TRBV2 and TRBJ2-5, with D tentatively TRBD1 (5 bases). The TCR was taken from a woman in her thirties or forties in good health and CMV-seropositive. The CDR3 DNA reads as TGTGCCAGCAGAGGGGACCAAGAGACCCAGTACTTC. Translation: CASRGDQETQYF.